This T cell receptor (beta chain) was recorded in a study of molecular identifiers for immune sequencing clone quantification. Notes on this clonotype: Its specificity is unknown.

Making the bulk TCR libraries relied on previously described methods and listed TCR primers. TCRdb re-called the PCR reads with MiXCR, one entry per CDR3 protein. Found here are approximately 97,000 distinct CDR3 sequences, about a third of them singletons; the top ten hold about 9.7%. A CD8+CD4-CCR7+CD45RA+ gate was used to sort naive CD8 T cells. The CDR3 length is 15 residues. Germline lookup yields CDR1 MDHEN and CDR2 SYDVKM. V was cut by 1 base and J by 8 bases, with 15 bases left in between. Notes on the study in general: Shared barcodes on identical TCR molecules could underestimate the sizes of highly expanded clones.

This chain joins TRBV28 and TRBJ2-4; D might be TRBD1 (6 bases). Material: naive CD8+ T cells from blood, with Jurkat cell RNA spiked in. Described subset: FACS-sorted CD8+CD4-CCR7+CD45RA+ naive T cells. The sequence came from a human donor in good health. Some libraries in this study had Jurkat cell RNA spiked in. In DNA form, the CDR3 reads TGTGCCAGCAGTTTATCTGGGGGCGCGGGTGACATTCAGTACTTC. It codes for CASSLSGGAGDIQYF. The full variable domain, with the rest looked up from reference TRBV28 and TRBJ2-4, is DVKVTQSSRYLVKRTGEKVFLECVQDMDHENMFWYRQDPGLGLRLIYFSYDVKMKEKGDIPEGYSVSREKKERFSLILESASTNQTSMYLCASSLSGGAGDIQYFGAGTRLSVL.